These T cell receptor beta chains were read from a single sample in a study of radiation and T cells in renal cell carcinoma. Measured with immunoSEQ multiplex PCR; TCRdb has only the in-frame clones, and not every one. The sample shows 120,000 to 150,000 clones, 75% to 90% of them seen only once. Sample: blood, taken from a patient whose treatment included radiotherapy and nephrectomy. All receptors come from a woman aged 45-65 years with renal cell carcinoma. CDR3s include the opening cysteine and the closing phenylalanine or tryptophan. The order of the fields is D gene, V gene, clone size, J gene, CDR3 protein, CDR3 DNA. The D gene is left open where the match is weak. Some rows mark clone size as missing; the rest say once, few, many or name a class of expanded clone.

-	TRBV20-1	-	TRBJ2-7	CSATNNEQYF	TGCAGTGCCACGAATAACGAGCAGTACTTC
-	TRBV6-5	few	TRBJ1-1	CASTRAGITEAFF	TGTGCCAGCACACGGGCAGGCATCACTGAAGCTTTCTTT
-	TRBV19	-	TRBJ2-5	CASSIGSGGLETQYF	TGTGCCAGTAGTATCGGGAGTGGGGGGTTGGAGACCCAGTACTTC
-	TRBV4-3	-	TRBJ2-1	CASSLEGGPSSYNEQFF	TGCGCCAGCAGCCTAGAGGGGGGCCCGAGCTCCTACAATGAGCAGTTCTTC
-	TRBV5-4	-	TRBJ1-2	CASSQGPTTGGYTF	TGCGCCAGCAGCCAAGGCCCCACAACGGGGGGCTACACCTTC
TRBD1	TRBV6-5	-	TRBJ1-2	CASSYFYDRAYGYTF	TGTGCCAGCAGTTACTTCTACGACAGGGCGTATGGCTACACCTTC
-	TRBV5-1	-	TRBJ1-2	CASSLERIANYGYTF	TGCGCCAGCAGCTTGGAACGGATAGCTAACTATGGCTACACCTTC
-	TRBV11-2	-	TRBJ1-1	CASSSTNVDTEAFF	TGTGCCAGCAGCTCTACGAACGTCGACACTGAAGCTTTCTTT
-	TRBV5-6	-	TRBJ2-2	CASSLSWRDGVGGELFF	TGTGCCAGCAGCTTGTCCTGGCGGGATGGGGTTGGTGGGGAGCTGTTTTTT
-	TRBV6-5	-	TRBJ1-4	CASSRSGFTNEKLFF	TGTGCCAGCAGTCGGTCAGGGTTTACTAATGAAAAACTGTTTTTT
TRBD1	TRBV5-1	-	TRBJ1-1	CASSPGTGGDANTEAFF	TGCGCCAGCAGCCCTGGGACAGGGGGTGACGCGAACACTGAAGCTTTCTTT
-	TRBV29-1	-	TRBJ1-3	CSVTGADSGNTIYF	TGCAGCGTGACGGGGGCCGACTCTGGAAACACCATATATTTT
-	TRBV2	few	TRBJ2-3	CASTTTDTQYF	TGTGCCAGCACCACCACAGATACGCAGTATTTT
-	TRBV4-3	-	TRBJ1-5	CASSQYGGNQPQHF	TGCGCCAGCAGCCAATATGGGGGTAATCAGCCCCAGCATTTT
-	TRBV5-1	once	TRBJ1-2	CASSSGQPQGGYTF	TGCGCCAGCAGCTCTGGGCAGCCCCAAGGGGGCTACACCTTC
TRBD1	TRBV10-3	-	TRBJ1-2	CAIKLTGVALSYGYTF	TGTGCCATCAAGCTGACAGGGGTCGCGCTGAGCTATGGCTACACCTTC
-	TRBV18	-	TRBJ2-7	CASSPIPGGSYEQYF	TGTGCCAGCTCACCCATACCGGGCGGATCCTACGAGCAGTACTTC
-	TRBV6-1	-	TRBJ2-7	CASSKGDDHYEQYF	TGTGCCAGCAGTAAAGGGGACGACCACTACGAGCAGTACTTC
TRBD1	TRBV19	-	TRBJ1-6	CASSTPGQGNSPLHF	TGTGCCAGTAGCACACCGGGACAGGGAAATTCACCCCTCCACTTT
-	TRBV2	-	TRBJ2-7	CASSVSLDNEQYF	TGTGCCAGCAGTGTAAGTCTAGACAACGAGCAGTACTTC
-	TRBV7-2	-	TRBJ2-2	CASSLGRNTGELFF	TGTGCCAGCAGCTTAGGCAGAAACACCGGGGAGCTGTTTTTT
TRBD1	TRBV7-9	-	TRBJ1-4	CAIPGQEKLFF	TGTGCCATTCCGGGACAGGAAAAACTGTTTTTT
-	TRBV28	-	TRBJ2-7	CASSSAPSYEQYF	TGTGCCAGCAGTTCGGCCCCTTCCTACGAGCAGTACTTC
TRBD2	TRBV28	-	TRBJ2-7	CASSLLAGLLSYEQYF	TGTGCCAGCAGTTTACTAGCGGGCTTACTCTCCTACGAGCAGTACTTC
-	TRBV5-1	-	TRBJ2-7	CASSPHLGAYEQYF	TGCGCCAGCAGCCCTCATCTGGGCGCCTACGAGCAGTACTTC
TRBD2	TRBV11-2	-	TRBJ2-7	CASSIGRDEQYF	TGTGCCAGCAGCATCGGGAGGGACGAGCAGTACTTC
-	TRBV5-8	-	TRBJ1-5	CASSTLGKGNQPQHF	TGTGCCAGCAGCACCCTAGGGAAAGGCAATCAGCCCCAGCATTTT
-	TRBV7-8	-	TRBJ1-2	CASTGFGYGYTF	TGTGCCAGCACCGGGTTCGGCTATGGCTACACCTTC
-	TRBV7-8	-	TRBJ2-2	CASPSRGASMGTGELFF	TGTGCCAGCCCCTCACGGGGAGCTTCCATGGGGACCGGGGAGCTGTTTTTT
TRBD1	TRBV7-2	once	TRBJ1-2	CASSLVGTDPNYGYTF	TGTGCCAGCAGCTTAGTGGGGACAGATCCTAACTATGGCTACACCTTC
TRBD1	TRBV9	-	TRBJ2-3	CASSPGQGSTDTQYF	TGTGCCAGCAGCCCGGGACAGGGAAGCACAGATACGCAGTATTTT
-	TRBV5-1	-	TRBJ1-4	CASSLEGGLVEKLFF	TGCGCCAGCAGCTTGGAGGGTGGGCTGGTTGAAAAACTGTTTTTT
-	TRBV27	-	TRBJ2-3	CASSLGGGFTDTQYF	TGTGCCAGCAGTTTAGGGGGAGGCTTCACAGATACGCAGTATTTT
-	TRBV5-5	-	TRBJ2-7	CASSLEASAGYGTYEQYF	TGTGCCAGCAGCTTGGAGGCCTCGGCGGGCTACGGCACCTACGAGCAGTACTTC
TRBD2	TRBV11-2	-	TRBJ2-5	CASSLVRLAGVAQYF	TGTGCCAGCAGCTTAGTGAGGTTAGCGGGAGTAGCCCAGTACTTC
-	TRBV4-1	-	TRBJ2-7	CASSQDPTTGAYEQYF	TGCGCCAGCAGCCAAGATCCAACGACAGGCGCCTACGAGCAGTACTTC
TRBD1	TRBV19	-	TRBJ1-2	CASRQGASGYTF	TGTGCCAGTAGACAGGGGGCAAGTGGCTACACCTTC
-	TRBV9	-	TRBJ1-6	CASSVSTNSPLHF	TGTGCCAGCAGCGTGTCGACAAATTCACCCCTCCACTTT
-	TRBV5-4	-	TRBJ1-2	CASSLAGSDYGYTF	TGTGCCAGCAGCTTAGCGGGGTCGGACTATGGCTACACCTTC
-	TRBV7-2	-	TRBJ1-2	CASSGDQGYGYTF	TGTGCCAGCAGCGGGGACCAGGGCTATGGCTACACCTTC
-	TRBV5-1	-	TRBJ1-2	CASSLAGGDYGYTF	TGCGCCAGCAGCTTGGCTGGGGGCGACTATGGCTACACCTTC